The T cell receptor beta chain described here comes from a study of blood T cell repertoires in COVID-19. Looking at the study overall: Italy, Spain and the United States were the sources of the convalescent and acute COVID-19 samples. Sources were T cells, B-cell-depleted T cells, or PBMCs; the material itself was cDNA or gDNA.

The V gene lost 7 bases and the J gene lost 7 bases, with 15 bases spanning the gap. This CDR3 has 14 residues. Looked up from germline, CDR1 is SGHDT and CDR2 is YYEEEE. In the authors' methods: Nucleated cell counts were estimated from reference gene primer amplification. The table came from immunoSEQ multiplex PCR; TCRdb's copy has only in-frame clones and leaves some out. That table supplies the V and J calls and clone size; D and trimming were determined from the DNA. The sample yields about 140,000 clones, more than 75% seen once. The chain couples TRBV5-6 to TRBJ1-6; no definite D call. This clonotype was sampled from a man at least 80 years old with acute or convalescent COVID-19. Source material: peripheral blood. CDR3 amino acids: CASQPLLLNSPLHF. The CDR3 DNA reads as TGTGCCAGCCAGCCACTACTCTTGAATTCACCCCTCCACTTT. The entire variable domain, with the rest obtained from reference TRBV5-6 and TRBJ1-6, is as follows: DAGVTQSPTHLIKTRGQQVTLRCSPKSGHDTVSWYQQALGQGPQFIFQYYEEEERQRGNFPDRFSGHQFPNYSSELNVNALLLGDSALYLCASQPLLLNSPLHFGNGTRLTVT.